This section outlines one T cell receptor (beta chain) sequence together with its context. The CDR3 runs to 15 residues. Germline V gene data show CDR1 as MGHRA and CDR2 as YSYEKL. V was cut by 4 bases and J by 5 bases, with 17 bases left in between. Assay used: immunoSEQ multiplex PCR; TCRdb lists only in-frame clones, some missing. This repertoire shows over 45,000 clones, 75% to 90% found once; its top ten account for around 45%. The sample comes from a study of blood T cell repertoires in COVID-19. The sequencing sample was made of peripheral blood. This chain joins TRBV4-1 and TRBJ1-2; the D gene is possibly TRBD1 (5 bases). This TCR derives from a woman aged 55-70 years with COVID-19, enrolled during active disease. DNA for the CDR3: TGCGCCAGCAGCCCCCCACACAGGAACCCTTATGGCTACACCTTC. Translation: CASSPPHRNPYGYTF.